A selection of T cell receptor beta chains follows, all from one sample in a study of CD8+CD57+ T cells in acquired aplastic anemia. From the reads, TCRdb called clonotypes with MiXCR, one entry per CDR3 protein. The sample includes some 150,000 distinct CDR3 sequences, 60% to 80% of them seen just once. Sequencing input: sorted CD4+, CD8+, or CD8+CD57+ T cells (not recorded which) from PBMCs. The receptors derive from a human donor with aplastic anemia. Each CDR3 is given with its conserved first and last residue. The D gene is left open where the match is weak. Where a row states a size, it is once, few, many or the class of an expanded clone; other rows omit it.

v_gene: TRBV28
j_gene: TRBJ1-2
d_gene: NA
abundance: NA
CDR3nt: TGTGCCAGCAGCCCCGGTCAAATGGGTAACTATGGCTACACCTTC
CDR3aa: CASSPGQMGNYGYTF

v_gene: TRBV20-1
j_gene: TRBJ2-1
d_gene: NA
abundance: NA
CDR3nt: TGCAGTGCTAGAGATCGTGGGGGGGGGCGGTTCTTC
CDR3aa: CSARDRGGGRFF

v_gene: TRBV24-1
j_gene: TRBJ2-1
d_gene: TRBD2
abundance: NA
CDR3nt: TGTGCCACCAGTGATGGGGGGGGTTCCTACAATGAGCAGTTCTTC
CDR3aa: CATSDGGGSYNEQFF

v_gene: TRBV12-3/TRBV12-4
j_gene: TRBJ1-2
d_gene: NA
abundance: few
CDR3nt: TGTGCCAGCAGGAGGACAGCTCTTGGCTACACCTTC
CDR3aa: CASRRTALGYTF

v_gene: TRBV5-5
j_gene: TRBJ1-2
d_gene: NA
abundance: NA
CDR3nt: TGTGCCAGCAGCTTGGCTAAGGAACAGAACTATGGCTACACCTTC
CDR3aa: CASSLAKEQNYGYTF

v_gene: TRBV20-1
j_gene: TRBJ2-7
d_gene: TRBD2
abundance: once
CDR3nt: TGCAGTGCTAGGCCCCTAGGCGGGAGGGCAGGTGAGCAGTACTTC
CDR3aa: CSARPLGGRAGEQYF

v_gene: TRBV15
j_gene: TRBJ1-4
d_gene: NA
abundance: NA
CDR3nt: TGTGCCACCAGCAGAGATATCCAGGGTGGCGAAAAACTGTTTTTT
CDR3aa: CATSRDIQGGEKLFF

v_gene: TRBV5-1
j_gene: TRBJ1-5
d_gene: NA
abundance: NA
CDR3nt: TGCGCCAGCAGCACCGGGACGGACCATCAGCCCCAGCATTTT
CDR3aa: CASSTGTDHQPQHF

v_gene: TRBV9
j_gene: TRBJ1-4
d_gene: TRBD1
abundance: NA
CDR3nt: TGTGCCAGCAGCGTAGGAGACAGGGATAATGAAAAACTGTTTTTT
CDR3aa: CASSVGDRDNEKLFF

v_gene: TRBV7-2
j_gene: TRBJ1-6
d_gene: TRBD1
abundance: NA
CDR3nt: TGTGCCAGCAGCTCCGACGCAGGGGGCTCACCCCTCCACTTT
CDR3aa: CASSSDAGGSPLHF

v_gene: TRBV7-2
j_gene: TRBJ2-7
d_gene: TRBD2
abundance: NA
CDR3nt: TGTGCCAGCAGCTCCCATGGGGGGGTAGCGGGGGCCTACGAGCAGTACTTC
CDR3aa: CASSSHGGVAGAYEQYF

v_gene: TRBV12-3/TRBV12-4
j_gene: TRBJ1-5
d_gene: NA
abundance: NA
CDR3nt: TGTGCCAGCAGCCACCTGACAGAAAATCAGCCCCAGCATTTT
CDR3aa: CASSHLTENQPQHF

v_gene: TRBV19
j_gene: TRBJ2-7
d_gene: NA
abundance: NA
CDR3nt: TGTGCCAGTAGTATTCAGCGGTTTGGCGGAGCCTACGAGCAGTACTTC
CDR3aa: CASSIQRFGGAYEQYF

v_gene: TRBV20-1
j_gene: TRBJ1-2
d_gene: NA
abundance: once
CDR3nt: TGCAGTGCTAGGAGTCTTGACAGGCACAATGCCTTC
CDR3aa: CSARSLDRHNAF

v_gene: TRBV5-4
j_gene: TRBJ2-5
d_gene: NA
abundance: NA
CDR3nt: TGTGCCAGCAGCATGAGGGGGCGGGGAGAGACCCAGTACTTC
CDR3aa: CASSMRGRGETQYF

v_gene: TRBV10-2
j_gene: TRBJ1-1
d_gene: NA
abundance: NA
CDR3nt: TGCGCCAGCAGTGTCGTCGCGGTGGGGGATGAAGCTTTCTTT
CDR3aa: CASSVVAVGDEAFF

v_gene: TRBV20-1
j_gene: TRBJ2-6
d_gene: NA
abundance: NA
CDR3nt: TGCAGTGCTAGAGGGCAGGGGGCCAACGTCCTGACTTTC
CDR3aa: CSARGQGANVLTF

v_gene: TRBV9
j_gene: TRBJ2-7
d_gene: NA
abundance: NA
CDR3nt: TGTGCCAGCAGCGTAGAGGCAGGTTATACCTACGAGCAGTACTTC
CDR3aa: CASSVEAGYTYEQYF

v_gene: TRBV25-1
j_gene: TRBJ2-7
d_gene: TRBD1
abundance: NA
CDR3nt: TGTGCCAGCAGTGTAACCCTGGGGGACAGCCTCTACGAGCAGTACTTC
CDR3aa: CASSVTLGDSLYEQYF

v_gene: TRBV11-3
j_gene: TRBJ1-2
d_gene: TRBD1
abundance: NA
CDR3nt: TGTGCCAGCAGTTTATTAGGCGCGACAGGGGGTTTTTATGGCTACACCTTC
CDR3aa: CASSLLGATGGFYGYTF

v_gene: TRBV6-2/TRBV6-3
j_gene: TRBJ2-2
d_gene: TRBD1
abundance: many
CDR3nt: TGTGCCAGCAGCCCCGGGACAGGGGACACCGGGGAGCTGTTTTTT
CDR3aa: CASSPGTGDTGELFF

v_gene: TRBV7-2
j_gene: TRBJ2-1
d_gene: NA
abundance: once
CDR3nt: TGTGCCAGTTTCTCCCGTTCCTACAATGAGCAGTTCTTC
CDR3aa: CASFSRSYNEQFF

v_gene: TRBV20-1
j_gene: TRBJ1-4
d_gene: NA
abundance: NA
CDR3nt: TGCAGTGCGGAGCGGGCTTTGGTGAAAAAACTGTTTTTT
CDR3aa: CSAERALVKKLFF

v_gene: TRBV20-1
j_gene: TRBJ2-2
d_gene: TRBD1
abundance: few
CDR3nt: TGCAGTGCTCGCCTTTTACAGGGGGACACCGGGGAGCTGTTTTTT
CDR3aa: CSARLLQGDTGELFF

v_gene: TRBV2
j_gene: TRBJ1-2
d_gene: NA
abundance: NA
CDR3nt: TGTGCCGGGGGGCAATTGGACTATGGCTACACCTTC
CDR3aa: CAGGQLDYGYTF

v_gene: TRBV11-2
j_gene: TRBJ2-1
d_gene: NA
abundance: NA
CDR3nt: TGTGCCAGCAGTCCCATAGATGAGCAGTTCTTC
CDR3aa: CASSPIDEQFF

v_gene: TRBV11-2
j_gene: TRBJ2-5
d_gene: TRBD2
abundance: many
CDR3nt: TGTGCCAGCAGCTTAGTAATAGCGGGGATGGAGACCCAGTACTTC
CDR3aa: CASSLVIAGMETQYF

v_gene: TRBV7-3
j_gene: TRBJ2-1
d_gene: TRBD1
abundance: NA
CDR3nt: TGTGCCAGCAGCTCCGGGACAGGGCAGTACAATGAGCAGTTCTTC
CDR3aa: CASSSGTGQYNEQFF

v_gene: TRBV7-2
j_gene: TRBJ2-3
d_gene: NA
abundance: NA
CDR3nt: TGTGCCAGCAGCGAGGCTGCCTCTAGCACAGATACGCAGTATTTT
CDR3aa: CASSEAASSTDTQYF

v_gene: TRBV9
j_gene: TRBJ1-1
d_gene: NA
abundance: NA
CDR3nt: TGTGCCAGCAGCGTGGCTACCTTGAACACTGAAGCTTTCTTT
CDR3aa: CASSVATLNTEAFF

v_gene: TRBV10-3
j_gene: TRBJ2-2
d_gene: TRBD1
abundance: few
CDR3nt: TGTGCCATCAGTGAGGGCAGGGGGCTGAACACCGGGGAGCTGTTTTTT
CDR3aa: CAISEGRGLNTGELFF

v_gene: TRBV2
j_gene: TRBJ2-7
d_gene: NA
abundance: once
CDR3nt: TGTGCCAGCATGGGCGGACGCTACGAGCAGTACTTC
CDR3aa: CASMGGRYEQYF

v_gene: TRBV15
j_gene: TRBJ1-2
d_gene: NA
abundance: once
CDR3nt: TGTGCCACCAGCAGAGAGGTCAGCACAACGTATGGCTACACCTTC
CDR3aa: CATSREVSTTYGYTF

v_gene: TRBV6-2/TRBV6-3
j_gene: TRBJ1-5
d_gene: TRBD1
abundance: NA
CDR3nt: TGTGCCAGGAAGGGACAGGGCGAACAGCCCCAGCATTTT
CDR3aa: CARKGQGEQPQHF

v_gene: TRBV6-1
j_gene: TRBJ2-1
d_gene: NA
abundance: NA
CDR3nt: TGTGCCAGCAGTTACTCACAGGGAGGGTACTACAATGAGCAGTTCTTC
CDR3aa: CASSYSQGGYYNEQFF

v_gene: TRBV20-1
j_gene: TRBJ2-5
d_gene: TRBD2
abundance: NA
CDR3nt: TGCAGTGCTCGTCCGGCCGTTGCTAGCGGGGCTTGGGAGACCCAGTACTTC
CDR3aa: CSARPAVASGAWETQYF

v_gene: TRBV7-6
j_gene: TRBJ2-7
d_gene: NA
abundance: NA
CDR3nt: TGTGCCAGCAGCCCCCTGTTCGAGCAGTACTTC
CDR3aa: CASSPLFEQYF

v_gene: TRBV7-9
j_gene: TRBJ1-2
d_gene: TRBD1
abundance: once
CDR3nt: TGTGCCAGCAGCTACCAGGGACAGGGGGCCGATGGCTACACCTTC
CDR3aa: CASSYQGQGADGYTF

v_gene: TRBV20-1
j_gene: TRBJ2-5
d_gene: NA
abundance: NA
CDR3nt: TGCAGTGCTAGACGTGAAGAGGCCCAGTACTTC
CDR3aa: CSARREEAQYF

v_gene: TRBV7-7
j_gene: TRBJ2-3
d_gene: NA
abundance: NA
CDR3nt: TGTGCCAGCAGCTCTTCAGTCCTCGATACGCAGTATTTT
CDR3aa: CASSSSVLDTQYF

v_gene: TRBV10-3
j_gene: TRBJ2-7
d_gene: TRBD2
abundance: NA
CDR3nt: TGTGCCATCAGCGAAAGGACTAGCGGGGGTCGCGAGCAGTACTTC
CDR3aa: CAISERTSGGREQYF

v_gene: TRBV10-3
j_gene: TRBJ2-7
d_gene: NA
abundance: few
CDR3nt: TGTGCCATCAGCGGTGGCGCTCCAGCCTACGAGCAGTACTTC
CDR3aa: CAISGGAPAYEQYF

v_gene: TRBV2
j_gene: TRBJ2-5
d_gene: NA
abundance: NA
CDR3nt: TGTGCCAGCAGCCAGGGAGCGGAGACCCAGTACTTC
CDR3aa: CASSQGAETQYF

v_gene: TRBV10-3
j_gene: TRBJ2-2
d_gene: NA
abundance: NA
CDR3nt: TGTGCCATCAGTGGACTTCTAAGGGGAGGCGGGGAGCTGTTTTTT
CDR3aa: CAISGLLRGGGELFF

v_gene: TRBV19
j_gene: TRBJ2-3
d_gene: TRBD1
abundance: NA
CDR3nt: TGTGCCATTAAGACAGGGGGCACGACAGATACGCAGTATTTT
CDR3aa: CAIKTGGTTDTQYF

v_gene: TRBV7-4
j_gene: TRBJ1-5
d_gene: NA
abundance: NA
CDR3nt: TGTGCCAGCAGCTTACTCGCGGCGAATCAGCCCCAGCATTTT
CDR3aa: CASSLLAANQPQHF

v_gene: TRBV15
j_gene: TRBJ1-5
d_gene: NA
abundance: NA
CDR3nt: TGTGCCACCAGCCGAGACAGGAACAATCAGCCCCAGCATTTT
CDR3aa: CATSRDRNNQPQHF

v_gene: TRBV25-1
j_gene: TRBJ2-7
d_gene: NA
abundance: NA
CDR3nt: TGTGCCAGCAGTGACGTGGGGCAGCAGTACTTC
CDR3aa: CASSDVGQQYF

v_gene: TRBV12-3/TRBV12-4
j_gene: TRBJ2-7
d_gene: TRBD2
abundance: NA
CDR3nt: TGTGCCAGCAGTTGGACTAGCAGGTACGAGCAGTACTTC
CDR3aa: CASSWTSRYEQYF

v_gene: TRBV19
j_gene: TRBJ2-1
d_gene: TRBD1
abundance: NA
CDR3nt: TGTGCCAGCAAAGACAGGGGGGACTACAATGAGCAGTTCTTC
CDR3aa: CASKDRGDYNEQFF

v_gene: TRBV7-2
j_gene: TRBJ2-7
d_gene: TRBD2
abundance: NA
CDR3nt: TGTGCCAGCAGTTTGGCCCCCGTTAGCGGGGGGGAGCAGTACTTC
CDR3aa: CASSLAPVSGGEQYF

v_gene: TRBV20-1
j_gene: TRBJ2-7
d_gene: TRBD2
abundance: NA
CDR3nt: TGCAGTGCCCGAACTAGCGGAACGGACTGGGCGTACTTC
CDR3aa: CSARTSGTDWAYF

v_gene: TRBV10-3
j_gene: TRBJ1-2
d_gene: NA
abundance: few
CDR3nt: TGTGCCATCAGTGAGTCGCCAGAGCACTATGGCTACACCTTC
CDR3aa: CAISESPEHYGYTF

v_gene: TRBV9
j_gene: TRBJ1-2
d_gene: NA
abundance: NA
CDR3nt: TGTGCCAGCGGTCAAGCTAACTATGGCTACACCTTC
CDR3aa: CASGQANYGYTF

v_gene: TRBV10-3
j_gene: TRBJ2-4
d_gene: TRBD2
abundance: NA
CDR3nt: TGTGCCATCAGACCCGGGGGGGGATCGGAAAACATTCAGTACTTC
CDR3aa: CAIRPGGGSENIQYF